Listed here is a single T cell receptor (beta chain). Its antigen is not identified. The data belong to a study of cytomegalovirus exposure and HLA in healthy donors. The wider study: The same platform as the roughly 700 first-cohort repertoires was used for the 120 or so validation repertoires, a later analysis reported.

General study findings and limits: Confirmation was obtained in vitro that a few CMV-associated chains are specific for CMV antigens.

TCRdb's copy holds only in-frame clones and misses some; the assay was immunoSEQ multiplex PCR. The table records about 170,000 clones, about nine tenths of them present only once. The germline V gene encodes CDR1 SGHRS and CDR2 YFSETQ. The CDR3 runs to 15 residues. V dropped 4 bases and J dropped 5; count of bases not matched to a gene: 8. This receptor was taken from a woman aged 18-29 years in good health and CMV-seropositive. The chain joins TRBV5-1 to TRBJ2-5; 10 bases align to TRBD1. Material for sequencing was PBMCs. CDR3 in DNA: TGCGCCAGCAGCGCCGTGGGACAGGGGCTGGAGACCCAGTACTTC. Encoded protein: CASSAVGQGLETQYF.